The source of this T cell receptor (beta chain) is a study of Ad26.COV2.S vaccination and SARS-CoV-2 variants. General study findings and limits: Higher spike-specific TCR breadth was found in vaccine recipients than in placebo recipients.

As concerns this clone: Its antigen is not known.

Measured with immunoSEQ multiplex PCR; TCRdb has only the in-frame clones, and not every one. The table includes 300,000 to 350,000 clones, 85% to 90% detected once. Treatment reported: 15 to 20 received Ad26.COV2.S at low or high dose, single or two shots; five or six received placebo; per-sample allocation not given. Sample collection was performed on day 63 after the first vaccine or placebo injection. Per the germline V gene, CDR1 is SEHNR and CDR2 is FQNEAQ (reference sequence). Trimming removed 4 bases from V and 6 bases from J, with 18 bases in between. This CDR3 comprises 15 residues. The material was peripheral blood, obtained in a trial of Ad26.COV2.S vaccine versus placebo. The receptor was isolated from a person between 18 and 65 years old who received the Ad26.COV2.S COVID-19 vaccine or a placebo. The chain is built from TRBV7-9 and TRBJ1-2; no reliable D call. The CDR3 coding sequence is TGTGCCAGCAGCTCGAGGGAAAAGGGAAGGAATGGCTACACCTTC. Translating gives CASSSREKGRNGYTF. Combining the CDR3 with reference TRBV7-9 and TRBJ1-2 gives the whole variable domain DTGVSQNPRHKITKRGQNVTFRCDPISEHNRLYWYRQTLGQGPEFLTYFQNEAQLEKSRLLSDRFSAERPKGSFSTLEIQRTEQGDSAMYLCASSSREKGRNGYTFGSGTRLTVV.